The entry below gives a single TCR beta chain sequence along with its context. Its specificity is not known. This record belongs to a study of OX40 agonist ivuxolimab in advanced cancers. Whole-study context: Ivuxolimab is an agonistic anti-OX40 (CD134) antibody, and patients were treated with it. Findings and caveats of the study: Some patients without response likewise showed low normalized clonal expansion.

Clones were sequenced by immunoSEQ multiplex PCR, and TCRdb holds only the in-frame ones, with some missing. The sample holds about 20,000 clones, about 93% seen once. The CDR3 consists of 13 residues. V lost 7 bases, J lost 4 bases, and 5 bases stayed unmatched. Germline V lookup: CDR1 GTSNPN, CDR2 SVGIG (reference sequence). The TCR originated in an adult with an advanced solid tumor such as melanoma, head and neck, liver or kidney cancer. This rearrangement joins TRBV30 to TRBJ1-2; 11 nucleotides align to TRBD1. This material consisted of CD4+ or CD8+ T cells sorted from blood, taken in a trial of the OX40 agonist ivuxolimab. CDR3 sequence (DNA): TGTGCCTCGGGGACAGGGGGTATCTATGGCTACACCTTC. Its protein is CASGTGGIYGYTF.